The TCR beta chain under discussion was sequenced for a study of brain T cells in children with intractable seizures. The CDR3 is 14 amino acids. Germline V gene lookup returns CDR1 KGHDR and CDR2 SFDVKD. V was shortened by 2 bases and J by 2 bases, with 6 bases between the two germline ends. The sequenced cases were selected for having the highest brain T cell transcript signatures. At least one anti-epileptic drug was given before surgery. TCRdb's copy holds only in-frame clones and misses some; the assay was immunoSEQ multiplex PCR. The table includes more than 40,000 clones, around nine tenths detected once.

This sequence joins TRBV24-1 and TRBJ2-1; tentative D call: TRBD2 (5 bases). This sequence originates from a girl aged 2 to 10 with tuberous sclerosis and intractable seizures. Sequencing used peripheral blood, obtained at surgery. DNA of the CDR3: TGTGCCACCAGTGATTCCGGGGCCTACAATGAGCAGTTCTTC. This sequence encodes CATSDSGAYNEQFF.